These T cell receptor beta chains were read from a single sample in a study of blood T cell repertoires in COVID-19. TCRdb keeps only in-frame clones here, not all; method: immunoSEQ multiplex PCR. Of about 190,000 clones listed, 70% to 85% are singletons. The sequencing sample was made of peripheral blood. These receptors were collected from a woman between 45 and 65 years old with acute or convalescent COVID-19. The CDR3 runs from the conserved cysteine through the conserved F or W. The order of the fields is D gene, clone size, J gene, V gene, CDR3 DNA, CDR3 protein. The D gene is left open where the match is weak. Rows may omit the clone size; those that give it use once, few, many or a size class.

>-|-|TRBJ2-7|TRBV10-1
TGCGCCAGCAGTGAGGGAGGAGCCCGCTACGAGCAGTACTTC
CASSEGGARYEQYF
>-|-|TRBJ2-1|TRBV15
TGTGCCACCAGCAGAGATCTGGTTGGACGGACAGTAGGGTCCGAGCAGTTCTTC
CATSRDLVGRTVGSEQFF
>-|-|TRBJ1-5|TRBV7-9
TGTGCCAGCAGCTTAGAAATGGGTGGGGGGGTAGGTCAGCCCCAGCATTTT
CASSLEMGGGVGQPQHF
>-|-|TRBJ2-5|TRBV6-1
TGTGCCAGCAGTGAATCCGGCAGGGAAGAGACCCAGTACTTC
CASSESGREETQYF
>-|-|TRBJ2-1|TRBV24-1
TGTGCCACCAGTGATTCCCTAAGGGGTGGTCACAATGAGCAGTTCTTC
CATSDSLRGGHNEQFF
>-|-|TRBJ1-2|TRBV28
TGTGCCAGCACCCGGAGGCAGGGGTGGGGCTACACCTTC
CASTRRQGWGYTF
>TRBD1|-|TRBJ1-2|TRBV6-5
TGTGCCAGCAGTTACGTGGGGACAGCAGACTATGGCTACACCTTC
CASSYVGTADYGYTF
>-|-|TRBJ1-5|TRBV28
TGTGCCAGCAGTTTAGGTTTAGGGGGAAAGGGTCAGCCCCAGCATTTT
CASSLGLGGKGQPQHF
>-|-|TRBJ1-1|TRBV7-2
TGTGCCAGCAGCTTAGTAGCGGGGGCGCGCACTGAAGCTTTCTTT
CASSLVAGARTEAFF
>TRBD1|few|TRBJ2-7|TRBV6-5
TGTGCCAGCAGTCTAGGACAGGGGGCTAAATACGAGCAGTACTTC
CASSLGQGAKYEQYF
>TRBD2|-|TRBJ2-2|TRBV4-2
TGTGCCAGCAGCCAAGCAAGTAGCGGGGGGGCGAACACCGGGGAGCTGTTTTTT
CASSQASSGGANTGELFF
>-|-|TRBJ1-4|TRBV4-3
TGCGCCAGCAGCCAAGCTCCCGCGAACCGTGCGAATGAAAAACTGTTTTTT
CASSQAPANRANEKLFF
>-|-|TRBJ1-1|TRBV5-1
TGCGCCAGCAGCGCCAACAGGGCCGGCGTCACTGAAGCTTTCTTT
CASSANRAGVTEAFF
>-|-|TRBJ2-1|TRBV3-1/TRBV3-2
TGTGCCAGCAGCCCTTCTAAACGACCGGGACTTTCTTACAATGAGCAGTTCTTC
CASSPSKRPGLSYNEQFF
>TRBD2|-|TRBJ2-3|TRBV3-1/TRBV3-2
TGTGCCAGCAGCCAAGATAGGCGGGGGGCCCCCACAGATACGCAGTATTTT
CASSQDRRGAPTDTQYF
>TRBD1|-|TRBJ2-1|TRBV5-1
TGCGCCAGCAGCCTATCCGGGACAGGGGGAGGGCATGAGCAGTTCTTC
CASSLSGTGGGHEQFF
>TRBD2|-|TRBJ2-1|TRBV6-5
TGTGCCAGCAGAACTAGCGGGAGCCATGAGCAGTTCTTC
CASRTSGSHEQFF